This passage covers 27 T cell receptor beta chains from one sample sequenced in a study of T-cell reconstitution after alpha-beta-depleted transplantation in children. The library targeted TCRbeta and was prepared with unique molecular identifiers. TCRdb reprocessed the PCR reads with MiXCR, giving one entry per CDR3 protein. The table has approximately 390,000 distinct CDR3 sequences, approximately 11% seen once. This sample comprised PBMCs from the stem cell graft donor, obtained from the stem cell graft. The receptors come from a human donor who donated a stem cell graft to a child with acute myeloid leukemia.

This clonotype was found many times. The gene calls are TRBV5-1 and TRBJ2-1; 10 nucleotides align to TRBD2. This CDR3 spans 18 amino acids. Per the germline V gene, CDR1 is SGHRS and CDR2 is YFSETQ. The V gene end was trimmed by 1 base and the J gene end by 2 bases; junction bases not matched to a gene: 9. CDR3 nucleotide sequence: TGCGCCAGCAGCTTGTCGCCGCTAGCGGGAGCTCCCTACAATGAGCAGTTCTTC. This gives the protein CASSLSPLAGAPYNEQFF.

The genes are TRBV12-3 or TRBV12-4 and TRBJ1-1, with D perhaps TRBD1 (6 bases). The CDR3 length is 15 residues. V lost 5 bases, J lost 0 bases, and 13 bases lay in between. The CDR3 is CASSSQGPMNTEAFF. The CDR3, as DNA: TGTGCCAGCAGTAGCCAGGGGCCCATGAACACTGAAGCTTTCTTT.

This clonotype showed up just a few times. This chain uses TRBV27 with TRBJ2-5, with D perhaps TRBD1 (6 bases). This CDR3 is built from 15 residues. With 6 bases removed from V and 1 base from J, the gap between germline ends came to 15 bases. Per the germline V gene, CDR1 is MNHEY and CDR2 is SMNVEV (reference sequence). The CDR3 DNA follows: TGTGCCAGCAGGGAACACAGGGTAGGCCAAGAGACCCAGTACTTC. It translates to CASREHRVGQETQYF.

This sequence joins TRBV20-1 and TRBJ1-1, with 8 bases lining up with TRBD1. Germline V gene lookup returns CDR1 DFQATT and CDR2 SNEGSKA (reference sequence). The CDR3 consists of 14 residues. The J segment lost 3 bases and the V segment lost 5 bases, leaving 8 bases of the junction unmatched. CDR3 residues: CSAQPMDRDTEAFF. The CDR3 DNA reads TGCAGTGCTCAACCTATGGACAGGGACACTGAAGCTTTCTTT.

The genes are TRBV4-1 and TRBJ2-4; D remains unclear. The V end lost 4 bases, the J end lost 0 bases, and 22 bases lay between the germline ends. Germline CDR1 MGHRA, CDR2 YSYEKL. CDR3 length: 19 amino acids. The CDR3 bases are TGCGCCAGCAGCCCTACCCGGCCCTCAAGCGTGATAGCCAAAAACATTCAGTACTTC. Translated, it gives CASSPTRPSSVIAKNIQYF.

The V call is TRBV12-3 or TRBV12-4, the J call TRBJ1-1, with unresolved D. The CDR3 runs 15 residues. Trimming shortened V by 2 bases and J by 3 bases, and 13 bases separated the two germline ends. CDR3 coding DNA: TGTGCCAGCAGTTTAAGTGCCGGGGTGGACACTGAAGCTTTCTTT. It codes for CASSLSAGVDTEAFF.

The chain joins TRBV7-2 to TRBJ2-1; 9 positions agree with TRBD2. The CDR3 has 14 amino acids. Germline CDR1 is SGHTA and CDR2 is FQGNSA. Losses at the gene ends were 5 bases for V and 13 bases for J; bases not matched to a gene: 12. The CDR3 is CASSPWGLASGQFF. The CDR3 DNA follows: TGTGCCAGCAGCCCCTGGGGACTAGCATCGGGACAGTTCTTC.

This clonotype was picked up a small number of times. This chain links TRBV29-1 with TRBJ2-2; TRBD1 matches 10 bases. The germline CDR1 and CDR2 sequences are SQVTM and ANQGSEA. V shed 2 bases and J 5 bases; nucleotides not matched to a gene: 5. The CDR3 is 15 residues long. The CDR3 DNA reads TGCAGCGTTGAATTCGGGACAGGGGTTACCGGGGAGCTGTTTTTT. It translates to CSVEFGTGVTGELFF.

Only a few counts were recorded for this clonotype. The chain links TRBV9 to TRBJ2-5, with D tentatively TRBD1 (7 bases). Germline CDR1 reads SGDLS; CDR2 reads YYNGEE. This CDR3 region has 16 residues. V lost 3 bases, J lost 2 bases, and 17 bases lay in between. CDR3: CASSASGAGGQETQYF. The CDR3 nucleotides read TGTGCCAGCAGCGCCTCGGGGGCAGGGGGGCAAGAGACCCAGTACTTC.

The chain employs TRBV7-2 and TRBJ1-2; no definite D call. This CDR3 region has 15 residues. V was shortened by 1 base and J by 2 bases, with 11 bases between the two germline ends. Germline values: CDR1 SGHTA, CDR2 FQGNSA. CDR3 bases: TGTGCCAGCAGCTTAGGGTTCGGTGCGAACTATGGCTACACCTTC. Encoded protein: CASSLGFGANYGYTF.

The CDR3: CASRSGESGYTF. The CDR3 nucleotides are TGTGCCAGCAGATCTGGAGAAAGTGGCTACACCTTC. The rearrangement uses TRBV7-9 and TRBJ1-2; no reliable D call. The germline gives CDR1 SEHNR, CDR2 FQNEAQ (reference sequence). This CDR3 has 12 residues. The V and J ends lost 6 bases and 7 bases respectively, with 12 bases between them.

CDR3: CASSDGMYNEQFF. As DNA, the CDR3 is TGTGCCAGCAGCGACGGGATGTACAATGAGCAGTTCTTC. The gene calls are TRBV7-2 and TRBJ2-1, with a possible D match to TRBD2 (5 bases). Trimming left V 5 bases short and J 4 bases short, with 9 bases between. Germline loops: CDR1 SGHTA, CDR2 FQGNSA. There are 13 residues in the CDR3.

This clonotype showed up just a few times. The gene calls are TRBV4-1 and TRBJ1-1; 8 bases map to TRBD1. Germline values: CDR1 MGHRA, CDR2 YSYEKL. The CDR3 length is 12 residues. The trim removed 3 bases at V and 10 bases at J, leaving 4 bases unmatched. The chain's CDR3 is CASSHTDRGAFF. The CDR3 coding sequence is TGCGCCAGCAGCCACACCGACAGGGGAGCTTTCTTT.

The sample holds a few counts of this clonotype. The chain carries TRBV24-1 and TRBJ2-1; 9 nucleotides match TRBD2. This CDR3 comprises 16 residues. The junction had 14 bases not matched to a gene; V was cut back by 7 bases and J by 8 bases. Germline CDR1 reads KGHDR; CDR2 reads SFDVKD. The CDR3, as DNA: TGTGCCACCAGCTCACGTTCAGCGGGAGGTACGGATGAGCAGTTCTTC. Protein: CATSSRSAGGTDEQFF.

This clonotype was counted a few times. The CDR3 reads CSTTSGDTSTDTQYF. DNA of the CDR3: TGCAGTACCACTAGCGGGGACACTAGCACAGATACGCAGTATTTT. This sequence joins TRBV20-1 and TRBJ2-3, with 10 nucleotides matching TRBD2. The CDR3 runs 15 residues. The germline gives CDR1 DFQATT, CDR2 SNEGSKA (reference sequence). The ends lost 8 bases at V and 0 bases at J; junction bases unmatched: 8.

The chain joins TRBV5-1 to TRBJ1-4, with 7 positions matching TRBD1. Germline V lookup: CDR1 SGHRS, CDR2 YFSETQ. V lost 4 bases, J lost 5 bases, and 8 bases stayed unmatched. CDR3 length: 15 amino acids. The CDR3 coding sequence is TGCGCCAGCAGCGGAACGACAGGGTGGAATGAAAAACTGTTTTTT. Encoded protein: CASSGTTGWNEKLFF.

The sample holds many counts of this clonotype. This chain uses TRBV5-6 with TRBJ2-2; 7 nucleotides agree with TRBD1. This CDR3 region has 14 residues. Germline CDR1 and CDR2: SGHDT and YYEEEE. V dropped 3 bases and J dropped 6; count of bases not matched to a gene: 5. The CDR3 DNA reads TGTGCCAGCAGCTCCCTGACAGGGCCCGGGGAGCTGTTTTTT. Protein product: CASSSLTGPGELFF.

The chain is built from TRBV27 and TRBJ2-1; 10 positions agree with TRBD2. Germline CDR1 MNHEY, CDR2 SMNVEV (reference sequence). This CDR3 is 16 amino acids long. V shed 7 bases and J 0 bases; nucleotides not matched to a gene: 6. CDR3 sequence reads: CASTGLAVPSYNEQFF. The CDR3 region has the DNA TGTGCCAGCACAGGACTAGCGGTCCCCTCCTACAATGAGCAGTTCTTC.

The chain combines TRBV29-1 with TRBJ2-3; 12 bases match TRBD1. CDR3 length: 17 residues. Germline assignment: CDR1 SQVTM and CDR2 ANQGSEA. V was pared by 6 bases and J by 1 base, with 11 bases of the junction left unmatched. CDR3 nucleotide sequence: TGCAGCGTCGCCGGGACAGGGGGCTACGGGGGCACAGATACGCAGTATTTT. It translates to CSVAGTGGYGGTDTQYF.

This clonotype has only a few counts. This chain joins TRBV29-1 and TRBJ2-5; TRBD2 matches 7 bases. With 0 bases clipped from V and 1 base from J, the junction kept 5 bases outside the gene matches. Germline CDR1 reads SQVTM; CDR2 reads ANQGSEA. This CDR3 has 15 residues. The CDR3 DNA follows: TGCAGCGTTGAAGAAGCGCGGGGGTCCCAAGAGACCCAGTACTTC. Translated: CSVEEARGSQETQYF.

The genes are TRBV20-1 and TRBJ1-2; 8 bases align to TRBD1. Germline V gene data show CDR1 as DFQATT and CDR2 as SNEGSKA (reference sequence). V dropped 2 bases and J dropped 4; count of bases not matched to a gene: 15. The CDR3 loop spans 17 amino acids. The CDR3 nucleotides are TGCAGTGCTAGACCCGGGGCAGGGGGCGAATTCTTCTATGGCTACACCTTC. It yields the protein CSARPGAGGEFFYGYTF.

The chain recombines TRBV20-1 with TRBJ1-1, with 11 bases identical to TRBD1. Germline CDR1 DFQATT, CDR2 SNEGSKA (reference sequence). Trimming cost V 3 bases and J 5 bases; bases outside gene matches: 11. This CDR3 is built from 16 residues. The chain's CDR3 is CSASLRTGGYGTEAFF. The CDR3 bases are TGCAGTGCTAGCCTCCGGACAGGGGGCTATGGGACTGAAGCTTTCTTT.

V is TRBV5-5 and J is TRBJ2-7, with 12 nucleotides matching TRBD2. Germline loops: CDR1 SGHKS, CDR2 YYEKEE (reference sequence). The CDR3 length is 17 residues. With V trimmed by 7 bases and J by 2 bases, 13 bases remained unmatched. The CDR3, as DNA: TGTGCCAGCGAGGGGACTAGCGGGCGGTCAGCGGCCTACGAGCAGTACGTC. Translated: CASEGTSGRSAAYEQYV.

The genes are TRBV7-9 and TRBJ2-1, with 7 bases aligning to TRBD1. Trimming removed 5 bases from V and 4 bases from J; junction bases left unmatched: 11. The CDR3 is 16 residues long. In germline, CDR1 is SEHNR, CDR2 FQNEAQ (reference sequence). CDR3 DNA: TGTGCCAGCAGCCCAGTGGCCGGGACAGAGTACAATGAGCAGTTCTTC. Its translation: CASSPVAGTEYNEQFF. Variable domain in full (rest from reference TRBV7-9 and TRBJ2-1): DTGVSQNPRHKITKRGQNVTFRCDPISEHNRLYWYRQTLGQGPEFLTYFQNEAQLEKSRLLSDRFSAERPKGSFSTLEIQRTEQGDSAMYLCASSPVAGTEYNEQFFGPGTRLTVL.

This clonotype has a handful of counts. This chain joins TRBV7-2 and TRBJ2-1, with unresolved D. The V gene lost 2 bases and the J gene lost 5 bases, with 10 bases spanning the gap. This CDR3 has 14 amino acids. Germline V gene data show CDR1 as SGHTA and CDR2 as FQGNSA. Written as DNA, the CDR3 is TGTGCCAGCAGCTTAACGGCCGGAGACAATGAGCAGTTCTTC. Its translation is CASSLTAGDNEQFF.

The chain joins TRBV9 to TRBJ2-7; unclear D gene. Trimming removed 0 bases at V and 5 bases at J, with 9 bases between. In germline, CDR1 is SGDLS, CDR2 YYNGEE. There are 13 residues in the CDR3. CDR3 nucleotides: TGTGCCAGCAGCGTAGGTCCCCGAGACGAGCAGTACGTC. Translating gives CASSVGPRDEQYV.

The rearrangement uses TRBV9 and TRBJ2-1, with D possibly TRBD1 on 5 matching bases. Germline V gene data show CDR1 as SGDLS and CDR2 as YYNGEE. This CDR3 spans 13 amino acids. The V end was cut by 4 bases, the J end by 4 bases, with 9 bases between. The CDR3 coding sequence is TGTGCCAGCAGCACAGCAGGGTACAATGAGCAGTTCTTC. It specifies CASSTAGYNEQFF. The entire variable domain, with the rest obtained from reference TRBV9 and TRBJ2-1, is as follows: DSGVTQTPKHLITATGQRVTLRCSPRSGDLSVYWYQQSLDQGLQFLIQYYNGEERAKGNILERFSAQQFPDLHSELNLSSLELGDSALYFCASSTAGYNEQFFGPGTRLTVL.